This entry features one T cell receptor (beta chain) sequence. This sample is drawn from a study of T cell responses to AZD1222 COVID-19 vaccine. Profiling relied on immunoSEQ multiplex PCR, and the TCRdb table lists in-frame clones only, not all of them. The data hold around 200,000 clones, with 94% observed a single time. Some second doses came at about 4 weeks and others at about 12 weeks; these were pooled. This specimen was peripheral blood, taken 28 days after the second AZD1222 dose. The receptor was isolated from an adult who received the AZD1222 COVID-19 vaccine.

Here the CDR3 DNA reads TGTGCCAGCAGTTTAAGTCAGAACACTGAAGCTTTCTTT. Translation gives CASSLSQNTEAFF. J is TRBJ1-1 and V is TRBV12-3 or TRBV12-4; D remains ambiguous. The germline V and J ends were trimmed by 2 bases and 1 base, with 5 bases remaining between them. The CDR3 runs 13 residues.